What follows are 14 T cell receptor beta chains derived from one specimen sequenced in a study of blood T cells in healthy people across ages (dated by TCRdb to the mid-2010s). The library was made by 5' RACE. The run used an Illumina HiSeq 2500. A second about 7 to 12 cycle PCR used a sample-barcoded 5' primer and a J-beta primer mix. The public reads were quality trimmed at Q25 with fastp and then assembled into clones with MiXCR by TCRdb, keeping productive beta chains. Entries are consolidated by CDR3 protein sequence, retaining the most common genes and DNA. A total of roughly 680,000 distinct CDR3 sequences appear in this sample, approximately 52% of them only once. Of the sample, about 13% is held by the ten largest clones. The sequencing input was blood. Receptors were obtained from a woman aged 80 or over in good health.

The rearrangement uses TRBV12-3 or TRBV12-4 and TRBJ2-4; a possible D gene is TRBD2 (5 bases). V was pared by 4 bases and J by 13 bases, with 26 bases between. This CDR3 comprises 16 residues. CDR3 loop: CASSSTTGLIYEWQYF. Written as DNA, the CDR3 is TGTGCCAGCAGTTCAACCACGGGATTAATATACGAGTGGCAGTACTTC.

The chain employs TRBV14 and TRBJ2-1; a weak D match, TRBD1 (5 bases). The CDR3 has 16 residues. Deletions cut 4 bases from V and 0 bases from J, with 13 bases between. CDR1 and CDR2 (germline): SGHDN, FVKESK. The CDR3 sequence: CASSPTGASSYNEQFF. The CDR3 coding sequence is TGTGCCAGCAGCCCCACAGGCGCCAGCTCCTACAATGAGCAGTTCTTC.

This clonotype was detected many times. The chain employs TRBV20-1 and TRBJ2-7; D is undetermined. The length of the CDR3 is 12 residues. Germline V CDR1 and CDR2: DFQATT, SNEGSKA (reference sequence). V was pared by 4 bases and J by 0 bases, with 7 bases between. Here the CDR3 reads CSAKILSYEQYF. For the CDR3, the DNA is TGCAGTGCTAAGATCCTCTCCTACGAGCAGTACTTC.

This rearrangement joins TRBV27 to TRBJ2-1; no reliable D call. Judging by the DNA end, TRBJ2-7 fits better; the J call may be wrong. Germline assignment: CDR1 MNHEY and CDR2 SMNVEV (reference sequence). The CDR3 sequence is 17 residues long. The CDR3 DNA sequence: TGTGCCAGCAGTTTAGTCATCCACCGACAATGGGAAAATGAGCAGTACTTC. Its protein is CASSLVIHRQWENEQYF.

This clonotype has only a few counts. The gene calls are TRBV4-1 and TRBJ1-1; the D gene is possibly TRBD1 (6 bases). V was shortened by 2 bases and J by 1 base, with 11 bases between the two germline ends. CDR3 size: 15 residues. Germline V lookup: CDR1 MGHRA, CDR2 YSYEKL. CDR3 in DNA: TGCGCCAGCAGCCAAATGGCGGACAGGAACACTGAAGCTTTCTTT. Translating it yields CASSQMADRNTEAFF.

Concerning this clonotype: The junction differs from germline at one of its ends, possibly a read error. The gene calls are TRBV12-3 or TRBV12-4 and TRBJ2-3; 8 bases align to TRBD2. The CDR3 length is 16 residues. This chain's CDR3 is CACSLLGGGYTDTQYF. The CDR3 DNA follows: TGTGCCTGCAGTTTATTAGGCGGGGGGTACACAGATACGCAGTATTTT.

The table lists this clonotype with many counts. The chain employs TRBV20-1 and TRBJ2-5; TRBD1 is a possible D gene (5 bases). Germline V lookup: CDR1 DFQATT, CDR2 SNEGSKA (reference sequence). The V end was cut by 6 bases, the J end by 5 bases, with 13 bases between. There are 12 residues in the CDR3. The CDR3 reads CSAGQGIETQYF. The CDR3 DNA reads as TGCAGTGCGGGGCAGGGTATCGAGACCCAGTACTTC.

This chain uses TRBV7-2 with TRBJ1-2, with 9 bases aligning to TRBD1. Trimming removed 1 base from V and 0 bases from J; junction bases left unmatched: 9. The CDR3 spans 18 residues. Looked up from germline, CDR1 is SGHTA and CDR2 is FQGNSA. The CDR3 here is CASSLEGQGRPTNYGYTF. The CDR3 coding sequence is TGTGCCAGCAGCTTAGAGGGACAGGGCCGACCGACTAACTATGGCTACACCTTC.

Points on this clonotype: This may be a read error, as it is one base from a much larger clone. This chain joins TRBV20-1 and TRBJ2-3, with TRBD2 matching 8 bases. CDR1 is DFQATT, CDR2 SNEGSKA, per germline (reference sequence). The CDR3 contains 16 residues. CDR3 nucleotides: TGCAGTGCTAGAGATCTTACGGGAGGGCCGACAGGTACGCAGTATTTT. Residues: CSARDLTGGPTGTQYF.

J is TRBJ2-5 and V is TRBV7-9, with unresolved D. CDR3 length: 14 amino acids. With 5 bases removed from V and 5 bases from J, the gap between germline ends came to 15 bases. Germline values: CDR1 SEHNR, CDR2 FQNEAQ (reference sequence). This CDR3 is CASSPTLTRETQYF. In DNA, the CDR3 is TGTGCCAGCAGCCCGACGCTGACCCGTGAGACCCAGTACTTC.

The chain recombines TRBV15 with TRBJ2-4; 9 nucleotides match TRBD1. The DNA end favors TRBJ2-7, so the J call may be wrong. This CDR3 has 15 residues. Germline V gene data show CDR1 as LNHNV and CDR2 as YYDKDF (reference sequence). CDR3 bases: TGTGCCACCAGCAGAATAGGGACAGGGATTGCCGAGCAGTACTTC. Its protein is CATSRIGTGIAEQYF.

A note on this clonotype: This may be a read error, as it is one base from a much larger clone. The chain uses TRBV7-3 and TRBJ2-5; 9 nucleotides match TRBD1. The CDR3 loop spans 15 amino acids. Per germline, CDR1 SGHTA and CDR2 FQGTGA. The CDR3 DNA reads TGTGCCAGCAGCTTATCGACAGGGGGGCGAGAGGCCCAGTACTTC. This gives the protein CASSLSTGGREAQYF.

The V and J genes are TRBV5-1 and TRBJ2-2; weak D call: TRBD1 (5 bases). The length of the CDR3 is 17 residues. Between the trimmed V and J ends, which lost 3 bases and 4 bases, there was a span of 19 bases. CDR1 and CDR2 (germline): SGHRS, YFSETQ. This CDR3 reads CASSSRPIGGATGELFF. In DNA, the CDR3 is TGCGCCAGCAGCTCGCGGCCGATCGGTGGGGCCACCGGGGAGCTGTTTTTT.

This clonotype came up many times. The chain recombines TRBV7-3 with TRBJ2-2; no clear D. Germline V gives CDR1 SGHTA, CDR2 FQGTGA. The V and J ends lost 5 bases and 1 base respectively, with 11 bases between them. This CDR3 is built from 15 residues. CDR3 nucleotides: TGTGCCAGCAGCAGGGTAGTTCGGAACACCGGGGAGCTGTTTTTT. Its translation is CASSRVVRNTGELFF.